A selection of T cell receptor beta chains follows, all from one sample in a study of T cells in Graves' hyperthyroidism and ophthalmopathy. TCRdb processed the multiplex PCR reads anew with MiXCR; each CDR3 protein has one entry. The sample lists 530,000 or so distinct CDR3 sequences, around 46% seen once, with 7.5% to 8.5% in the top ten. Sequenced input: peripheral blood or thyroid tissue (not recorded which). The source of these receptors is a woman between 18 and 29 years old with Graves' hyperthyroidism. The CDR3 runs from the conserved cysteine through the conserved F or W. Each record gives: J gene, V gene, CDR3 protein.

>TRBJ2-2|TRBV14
CASSHKGQGRYTGELFF
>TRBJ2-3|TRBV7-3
CASSRLAGDTGTQYF
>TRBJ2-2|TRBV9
CASSPDRWNTGELFF
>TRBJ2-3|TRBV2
CASRSDSTDTQYF
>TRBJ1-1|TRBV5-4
CASSYNVGVTDRHTEAFF
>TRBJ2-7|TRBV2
CASRALAGGDEQYF
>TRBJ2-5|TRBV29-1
CSVSRTSGSGETQYF
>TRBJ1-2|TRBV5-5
CASRKTGGYGYTF
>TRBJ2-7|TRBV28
CASLGGGLPYEQYF
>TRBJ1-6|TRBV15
CATSRGQGDSPLHF